Sequencing of this T cell receptor (beta chain) was carried out in a study of cytomegalovirus exposure and HLA in healthy donors. The CDR3 has 13 residues. V lost 6 bases and J lost 1, with 9 bases in between. CDR1 is KGHSH and CDR2 is LQKENI in the germline V gene. A remark on this clone: Its specificity is not known.

Produced via immunoSEQ multiplex PCR; TCRdb's table is partial and in-frame only. This sample carries roughly 70,000 clones, roughly 97% of them seen once, and the ten largest clones take over 2%. Overall study results and limits: High specificity and sensitivity for cytomegalovirus status were reported for the classifier.

This receptor was obtained from a man younger than 30 in good health and CMV-seronegative. V and J are TRBV18 and TRBJ1-1, with D maybe TRBD1 (5 bases). Sequencing was carried out using PBMCs. CDR3 sequence reads: CASSGGTNTEAFF. Here the CDR3 DNA reads TGTGCCAGCTCCGGAGGGACGAACACTGAAGCTTTCTTT.